A selection of T cell receptor beta chains follows, all from one sample in a study of cytomegalovirus exposure and HLA in healthy donors. TCRdb keeps only in-frame clones here, not all; method: immunoSEQ multiplex PCR. The sample contains around 170,000 clones, around 80% of which appear only once. The material sequenced was PBMCs. The source is a middle-aged woman in good health and CMV-seronegative. The CDR3 runs from the conserved cysteine through the conserved F or W. Fields, in order: D gene, V gene, J gene, CDR3 protein, CDR3 DNA. A D gene is named only where the DNA matches it firmly.

d_call: NA; v_call: TRBV28; j_call: TRBJ2-7; cdr3_aa: CASSLNSWAGDDYEQYF; cdr3_nt: TGTGCCAGCAGTTTGAATTCTTGGGCAGGTGACGACTACGAGCAGTACTTC
d_call: TRBD1; v_call: TRBV5-1; j_call: TRBJ1-4; cdr3_aa: CASSLASAGGRSTNEKLFF; cdr3_nt: TGCGCCAGCAGCTTGGCTTCGGCAGGGGGCCGTTCAACTAATGAAAAACTGTTTTTT
d_call: TRBD1; v_call: TRBV5-4; j_call: TRBJ1-4; cdr3_aa: CASSKTGVKEKLFF; cdr3_nt: TGTGCCAGCAGCAAGACAGGGGTGAAGGAAAAACTGTTTTTT
d_call: TRBD1; v_call: TRBV28; j_call: TRBJ2-7; cdr3_aa: CASSKHRGDYEQYF; cdr3_nt: TGTGCCAGCAGTAAGCACAGGGGGGACTACGAGCAGTACTTC
d_call: TRBD2; v_call: TRBV25-1; j_call: TRBJ2-1; cdr3_aa: CASRGGSNEQFF; cdr3_nt: TGTGCCAGTCGCGGGGGGTCGAATGAGCAGTTCTTC
d_call: NA; v_call: TRBV28; j_call: TRBJ1-5; cdr3_aa: CASSSPGVGNQPQHF; cdr3_nt: TGTGCCAGCAGTTCCCCAGGGGTCGGCAATCAGCCCCAGCATTTT
d_call: TRBD2; v_call: TRBV29-1; j_call: TRBJ2-7; cdr3_aa: CSVSQTSGRSYEQYF; cdr3_nt: TGCAGCGTCTCACAGACTAGCGGGAGATCCTACGAGCAGTACTTC
d_call: NA; v_call: TRBV30; j_call: TRBJ1-3; cdr3_aa: CAWDNDGNTIYF; cdr3_nt: TGTGCCTGGGACAACGACGGAAACACCATATATTTT
d_call: TRBD2; v_call: TRBV28; j_call: TRBJ2-7; cdr3_aa: CASSLWIAGGPNEQYF; cdr3_nt: TGTGCCAGCAGTTTATGGATAGCGGGAGGGCCCAATGAGCAGTACTTC
d_call: NA; v_call: TRBV7-2; j_call: TRBJ2-3; cdr3_aa: CASSRPGRTDTQYF; cdr3_nt: TGTGCCAGCAGCCGCCCGGGTAGGACAGATACGCAGTATTTT
d_call: NA; v_call: TRBV9; j_call: TRBJ1-4; cdr3_aa: CASSVDGGSQEKLFF; cdr3_nt: TGTGCCAGCAGCGTAGACGGGGGGTCTCAGGAAAAACTGTTTTTT
d_call: NA; v_call: TRBV6-5; j_call: TRBJ2-7; cdr3_aa: CASSYSGGEQYF; cdr3_nt: TGTGCCAGCAGTTACTCCGGCGGCGAGCAGTACTTC
d_call: TRBD1; v_call: TRBV6-6; j_call: TRBJ2-7; cdr3_aa: CASSHSGTGPYEQYF; cdr3_nt: TGTGCCAGCAGTCATTCCGGGACAGGTCCCTACGAGCAGTACTTC
d_call: NA; v_call: TRBV19; j_call: TRBJ2-5; cdr3_aa: CASTNIAEEYKGETQYF; cdr3_nt: TGTGCCAGTACCAACATAGCGGAGGAGTATAAGGGAGAGACCCAGTACTTC
d_call: NA; v_call: TRBV4-2; j_call: TRBJ2-1; cdr3_aa: CASSQELGGGGLGDEQFF; cdr3_nt: TGTGCCAGCAGCCAAGAATTGGGCGGGGGCGGTTTAGGGGATGAGCAGTTCTTC